This TCR beta chain was captured by sequencing in a study of blood T cell repertoires in COVID-19 (dated by TCRdb to about 2020). Looking at the study overall: Collaborator samples came from the United States, Italy and Spain and covered acute and convalescent phases of COVID-19. The repertoires were made available in a free public database intended to serve as a resource for research on the immune response to SARS-CoV-2. The prospective study material was composed of cDNA or gDNA derived from T cells, B-cell-depleted T cells, or PBMCs. The samples were drawn from two sources: the first 160 participants of the ongoing ImmuneRACE study, and 1,000 to 1,500 subjects contributed by 6 global collaborators. Where available, HLA class I and class II types were taken from metadata supplied by the sample provider and were not determined by assay-based typing. Deeply sampled blood TCRbeta repertoires from subjects exposed to, actively infected with, or recovered from COVID-19 were included in the dataset. The sample metadata nearly always contained a de-identified subject ID, COVID-19 status, age in years and sex. Findings and caveats that apply to the study as a whole: The quantity of clinical and demographic metadata differed by source and by participant and was supplied without curation.

In Seattle, one collaborating source enrolled patients while the infection was active and tracked those patients longitudinally over the course of disease. Whole blood was collected in K2EDTA tubes by collaborating institutions according to the institutions' own protocols. For TCRbeta analysis, collaborators shipped samples as frozen whole blood, isolated PBMCs, or DNA extracted from either of those sample types. TCRbeta CDR3 regions were amplified from genomic DNA using the immunoSEQ Assay, a bias-controlled multiplex PCR. For the original study's pipeline: The number of nucleated cells in each sample was estimated from the amplification of reference gene primers within the assay. To quantify the absolute abundance of each unique TCRbeta CDR3 rearrangement, sequence reads were collapsed and filtered. For each sample, productive Simpson clonality was calculated by taking the square root of Simpson's diversity index across productive rearrangements. TCRdb retrieved this table from immuneACCESS and kept in-frame rearrangements only. Not all clones are present; in checked studies, unresolved V genes account for under half, and no reason is known for the remainder. That table is the source of V, J and clone size, and D and trimming were worked out from the DNA. This sample is represented by about 170,000 clones; around four fifths of them were singletons. The ten top clones hold roughly 8.4% of the sample.

V is reduced by 7 bases and J by 6 bases, leaving a spacing of 16 bases between them. The CDR3 numbers 13 residues from cysteine through phenylalanine. The sequence is cut down to CDR3 DNA, 39 bases in frame from base 1. On this clone itself: Its specific antigen is unknown. Per-base qualities were not stored, and no clone one base away is much larger.

This TCR came from a woman over 75 with COVID-19, enrolled during active disease. The chain employs TRBV12-3 or TRBV12-4 and TRBJ2-7; TRBD1 is perhaps the D gene, given 5 matching bases. Sequenced: peripheral blood. The encoded CDR3 is CASTEQVSGEQYF. Here is the DNA: TGTGCCAGCACCGAACAGGTTTCGGGCGAGCAGTACTTC.